This T cell receptor (beta chain) was recorded in a study of blood T cells in healthy people across ages. Study-wide results and caveats: Long-lived donors exceeded aged donors in naive CD4+ cells and diversity.

A second roughly 7 to 11 cycle PCR used barcoded and J-beta primers. A template-switch adaptor that had 12 random nucleotides put a tag on each cDNA molecule. CDR3-containing paired-end reads numbering at least 2.5 million came from each sample. TCRdb re-called the 5' RACE reads through MiXCR, storing one row per CDR3 protein. The profile shows about 640,000 distinct CDR3 sequences, roughly 58% of them singletons. This clonotype was picked up a small number of times. What it binds is not known. The donors, all healthy, were Caucasians living in Russia, aged about 6 to 90. This sequence originates from a man in his sixties in good health. Sequenced material: blood.

The CDR3 is CATSPILVRAKNIQYF. Here the CDR3 DNA reads TGTGCCACCAGCCCCATCCTTGTGCGAGCCAAAAACATTCAGTACTTC. V is TRBV15 and J is TRBJ2-4; no clear D gene. From germline, CDR1 is LNHNV and CDR2 YYDKDF (reference sequence). V lost 5 bases and J 0 bases, leaving 14 bases between the germline ends. CDR3 size: 16 residues.